This T cell receptor (beta chain) was recovered during a study of PD-1 blockade in classical Hodgkin lymphoma. Study-wide results and caveats: Still unresolved is the cause of the repertoire differences, which may be disease activity or prior therapy. It was reported that newly diagnosed patients had less baseline TCR diversity than healthy donors.

Time point indicated: newly diagnosed, previously untreated cHL patient sample. Using magnetic negative selection, the CD4+ T cells were separated out of thawed PBMCs. Acting as the comparison were PBMCs from newly diagnosed, untreated classical Hodgkin lymphoma. Sequencing was performed with immunoSEQ multiplex PCR; in TCRdb, only in-frame clones are kept and a portion is missing. The sample shows roughly 27,000 clones, 70% to 90% of them seen only once. This clone was counted a few times. Its antigen is unknown. Trimming stripped 6 bases from V and 6 bases from J, with 18 bases between. The CDR3 is 14 residues long. Germline lookup yields CDR1 MNHEY and CDR2 SVGAGI.

The chain joins TRBV6-5 to TRBJ2-7; D is perhaps TRBD1 (6 bases). This clonotype was obtained from a human donor with classical Hodgkin lymphoma. The specimen sequenced was CD4+ T cells from blood. DNA for the CDR3: TGTGCCAGCAGGTTGACAGGTTATGGGAGCGAGCAGTACTTC. This encodes CASRLTGYGSEQYF.